The entry below describes one T cell receptor (beta chain). The data were obtained in a study of cytomegalovirus exposure and HLA in healthy donors. Background on the study: Genotyping showed around four fifths of fewer than 500 donors falling in the Caucasian-associated ancestry cluster.

Primers included in the PCR were 60 Vbeta and 13 Jbeta primers. Measured with immunoSEQ multiplex PCR; TCRdb has only the in-frame clones, and not every one. The table has about 160,000 clones, 75% to 90% seen once. Deletions cut 1 base from V and 2 bases from J, with 8 bases between. Germline CDR1 and CDR2: LNHDA and SQIVND (reference sequence). The CDR3 runs to 14 residues. Sequenced material: PBMCs. The chain couples TRBV19 to TRBJ1-2, with D maybe TRBD1 (5 bases). The clonotype was recovered from a girl aged 2-10 years in good health and CMV-seropositive. CDR3 protein: CASSIARANYGYTF. Here the CDR3 DNA reads TGTGCCAGTAGTATAGCCAGGGCCAACTATGGCTACACCTTC.